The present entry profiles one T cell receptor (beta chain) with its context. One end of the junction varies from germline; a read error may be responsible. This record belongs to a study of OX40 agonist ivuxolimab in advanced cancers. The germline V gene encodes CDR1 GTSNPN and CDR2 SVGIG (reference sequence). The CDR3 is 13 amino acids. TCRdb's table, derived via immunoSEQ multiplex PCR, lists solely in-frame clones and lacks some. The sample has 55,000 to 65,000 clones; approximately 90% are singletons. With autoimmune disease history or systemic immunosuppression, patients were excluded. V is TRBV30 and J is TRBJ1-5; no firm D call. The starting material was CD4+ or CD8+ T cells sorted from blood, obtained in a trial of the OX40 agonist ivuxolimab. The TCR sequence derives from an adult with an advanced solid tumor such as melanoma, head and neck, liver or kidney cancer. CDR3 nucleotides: TGTGCCTGGAGCCCCATGAGCACTCAGCCCCAGCATTTT. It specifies CAWSPMSTQPQHF.